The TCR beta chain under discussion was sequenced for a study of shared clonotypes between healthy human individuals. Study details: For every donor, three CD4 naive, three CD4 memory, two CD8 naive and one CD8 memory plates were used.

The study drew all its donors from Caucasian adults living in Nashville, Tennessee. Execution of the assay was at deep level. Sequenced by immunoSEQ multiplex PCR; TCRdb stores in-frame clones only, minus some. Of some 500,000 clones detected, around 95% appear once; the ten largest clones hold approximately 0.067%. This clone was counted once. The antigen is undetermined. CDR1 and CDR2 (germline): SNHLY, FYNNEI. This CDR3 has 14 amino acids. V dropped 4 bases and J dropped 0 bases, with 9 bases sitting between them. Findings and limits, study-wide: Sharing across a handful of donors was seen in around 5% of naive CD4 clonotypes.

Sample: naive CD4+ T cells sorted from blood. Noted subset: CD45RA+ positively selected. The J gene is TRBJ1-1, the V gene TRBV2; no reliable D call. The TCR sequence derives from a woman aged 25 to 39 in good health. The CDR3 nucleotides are TGTGCCAGCAGTGCTGACACAGTGAACACTGAAGCTTTCTTT. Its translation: CASSADTVNTEAFF.